These 25 T cell receptor beta chains came from one sample sequenced in a study of shared clonotypes between healthy human individuals (dated by TCRdb to the early 2020s). Libraries were made using the immunoSEQ multiplex PCR assay. The immuneACCESS repertoire file appears here via TCRdb, limited to in-frame rearrangements. These files lack a portion of the clones; in checked studies, under half of the deficit traces to unresolved V genes, and the cause of the others is not known. Present in this sample are over a million clones, around three quarters of which were seen just once. Together, the top ten hold roughly 0.56% of the sample. Sequenced sample: memory CD4+ T cells from PBMCs. Read against the paper, the sample's cell subset or site label means: CD45RA-negative fraction. These receptor sequences come from a man between 18 and 35 years old in good health. Some clones in this sample may be carry-over from other donors' samples.

This clone has at least ten counts. The chain recombines TRBV19 with TRBJ2-3; 8 nucleotides align to TRBD2. With 5 bases clipped from V and 6 bases from J, the junction kept 10 bases outside the gene matches. The CDR3 is 15 residues long. Germline CDR1 reads LNHDA; CDR2 reads SQIVND (reference sequence). This CDR3 is CASSERLATGDTQYF. In DNA form, the CDR3 reads TGTGCCAGTAGTGAGAGACTAGCGACAGGTGATACGCAGTATTTT.

This sequence joins TRBV7-9 and TRBJ2-1; tentative D call: TRBD1 (5 bases). The germline CDR1 and CDR2 sequences are SEHNR and FQNEAQ (reference sequence). Trimming took off 0 bases at V and 9 bases at J, with 9 bases between the two ends. This CDR3 is 13 amino acids long. CDR3 in DNA: TGTGCCAGCAGCTTAGCGATCAGGGTTGAGCAGTTCTTC. Translated: CASSLAIRVEQFF.

This rearrangement joins TRBV30 to TRBJ2-7; 9 bases align to TRBD1. Germline CDR1 GTSNPN, CDR2 SVGIG (reference sequence). V shed 0 bases and J 6 bases; nucleotides not matched to a gene: 12. This CDR3 has 16 residues. The DNA of the CDR3 is TGTGCCTGGAGTGTTGGCCCGACAGGGGGTCGGTCCGAGCAGTACTTC. It is translated as CAWSVGPTGGRSEQYF.

The genes are TRBV11-3 and TRBJ2-5, with D maybe TRBD2 (5 bases). CDR1 and CDR2 from the germline V gene are SGHNT and YENEEA. The V and J ends lost 2 bases and 4 bases respectively, with 8 bases between them. The CDR3 extends over 13 amino acids. CDR3 sequence (DNA): TGTGCCAGCAGCTTACGGGCGGGAGAGACCCAGTACTTC. This translates into CASSLRAGETQYF.

The chain links TRBV29-1 to TRBJ1-2, with a weak D call TRBD1 (5 bases). The ends were cut back, 4 bases at V and 6 bases at J, with 15 bases in the middle. The germline V gene encodes CDR1 SQVTM and CDR2 ANQGSEA. There are 13 residues in the CDR3. Here the CDR3 DNA reads TGCAGCGTTGTCACGGGATGGGGGAATGGCTACACCTTC. Translating it yields CSVVTGWGNGYTF.

In this sample, this clone turned up a few times. This sequence joins TRBV28 and TRBJ1-2; 10 bases are shared with TRBD1. After removal of 5 bases from V and 5 bases from J, the junction contained 2 bases not matched to a gene. Per germline, CDR1 MDHEN and CDR2 SYDVKM. CDR3 length: 13 residues. The CDR3 loop is CASSTGQGYGYTF. The CDR3, as DNA: TGTGCCAGCAGTACGGGACAGGGGTATGGCTACACCTTC.

Worth noting for this clone: Other DNA sequences in this specimen translate into the identical CDR3. The rearrangement uses TRBV20-1 and TRBJ2-5; 7 nucleotides match TRBD1. Germline loops: CDR1 DFQATT, CDR2 SNEGSKA (reference sequence). This CDR3 is 11 amino acids long. The junction had 1 base not matched to a gene; V was cut back by 6 bases and J by 3 bases. CDR3 nucleotide sequence: TGCAGTGCCGACAGGGAAGAGACCCAGTACTTC. Its protein is CSADREETQYF.

The CDR3 region has the DNA TGTGCCAGCAGCTTTTCTGGCAGGGTGACTGAAGCTTTCTTT. Encoded protein: CASSFSGRVTEAFF. The gene calls are TRBV7-3 and TRBJ1-1; tentatively, D is TRBD1 (5 bases). There are 14 residues in the CDR3. Germline CDR1 is SGHTA and CDR2 is FQGTGA. The ends were cut back, 3 bases at V and 5 bases at J, with 13 bases in the middle.

This clone was counted a single time. The chain joins TRBV28 to TRBJ2-7, with 7 bases fitting TRBD1. V shed 5 bases and J 6 bases; nucleotides not matched to a gene: 10. The CDR3 is 14 amino acids. Germline-derived CDR1 and CDR2 are MDHEN and SYDVKM. This CDR3 is CASSTRTGGVEQYF. CDR3 bases: TGTGCCAGCAGTACCCGGACAGGAGGCGTCGAGCAGTACTTC.

This chain connects TRBV7-2 to TRBJ1-3; no clear D gene. Germline CDR1 and CDR2: SGHTA and FQGNSA. The CDR3 runs to 17 residues. The V end lost 5 bases, the J end lost 5 bases, and 22 bases lay between the germline ends. Here the CDR3 reads CASSREPYGLIRNTIYF. DNA for the CDR3: TGTGCCAGCAGCCGAGAGCCTTACGGACTGATTAGAAACACCATATATTTT.

The rearrangement joins TRBV2 to TRBJ1-1; 8 bases line up with TRBD1. The CDR3 loop spans 14 amino acids. From germline, CDR1 is SNHLY and CDR2 FYNNEI. Trimming at V came to 3 bases and at J to 6 bases, leaving 6 bases not matched to a gene. CDR3 DNA: TGTGCCAGCAGTGACAGGGGGCTGGGAGCTGAAGCTTTCTTT. This gives the protein CASSDRGLGAEAFF.

This rearrangement joins TRBV6-1 to TRBJ2-7; the D is unclear. Trimming took 6 bases from V and 0 from J, leaving 12 bases between them. The CDR3 is 14 residues long. Germline V gene data show CDR1 as MNHNS and CDR2 as SASEGT. This chain's CDR3 is CASRQRWGSYEQYF. DNA of the CDR3: TGTGCCAGCAGACAGCGCTGGGGCTCCTACGAGCAGTACTTC.

This chain links TRBV30 with TRBJ1-2; a possible D gene is TRBD1 (5 bases). V was trimmed by 5 bases and J by 4 bases, leaving 14 bases between them. Germline V gene data show CDR1 as GTSNPN and CDR2 as SVGIG (reference sequence). The CDR3 is 13 residues long. The CDR3 is CAWGGLTGYGYTF. For the CDR3, the DNA is TGTGCCTGGGGGGGTCTTACGGGCTATGGCTACACCTTC.

The CDR3 loop is CSVEGARGYEQYF. The CDR3 DNA reads as TGCAGCGTTGAAGGCGCCAGGGGCTACGAGCAGTACTTC. The chain combines TRBV29-1 with TRBJ2-5, with D maybe TRBD1 (6 bases). The DNA end is more similar to TRBJ2-7, so the J call may be wrong. Germline V gives CDR1 SQVTM, CDR2 ANQGSEA. The CDR3 extends over 13 amino acids.

V usage is TRBV18 and J usage is TRBJ1-5, with TRBD1 as a possible D gene (5 bases). Trimming shortened V by 1 base and J by 5 bases, and 12 bases separated the two germline ends. The CDR3 spans 15 residues. Germline CDR1 KGHSH, CDR2 LQKENI. In DNA, the CDR3 is TGTGCCAGCTCACCACGAGGGGCAGCGGATCAGCCCCAGCATTTT. Protein: CASSPRGAADQPQHF. Based on the CDR3 plus reference TRBV18 and TRBJ1-5, the full variable domain is NAGVMQNPRHLVRRRGQEARLRCSPMKGHSHVYWYRQLPEEGLKFMVYLQKENIIDESGMPKERFSAEFPKEGPSILRIQQVVRGDSAAYFCASSPRGAADQPQHFGDGTRLSIL.

The rearrangement uses TRBV7-2 and TRBJ1-1, with D perhaps matching TRBD1 (5 bases). Trimming shortened V by 3 bases and J by 6 bases, and 8 bases separated the two germline ends. Germline loops: CDR1 SGHTA, CDR2 FQGNSA. This CDR3 region has 12 residues. This chain's CDR3 is CASSLQGAEAFF. In DNA, the CDR3 is TGTGCCAGCAGCTTGCAGGGCGCTGAAGCTTTCTTT.

This clone has just one count. The chain is built from TRBV7-8 and TRBJ2-2; D might be TRBD1 or TRBD2, each matching 5 bases. Trimming took off 7 bases at V and 4 bases at J, with 19 bases between the two ends. CDR1 and CDR2 from the germline V gene are SGHVS and FQNEAQ. The CDR3 is 16 amino acids. Written as DNA, the CDR3 is TGTGCCAGCACTCCCTCTTTTGGGGGAAGCACCGGGGAGCTGTTTTTT. Protein: CASTPSFGGSTGELFF.

This clone was seen a handful of times. V and J are TRBV28 and TRBJ1-2; 7 nucleotides line up with TRBD1. V lost 5 bases and J lost 2; bases outside the gene matches: 11. The length of the CDR3 is 16 residues. CDR1 and CDR2 from the germline V gene are MDHEN and SYDVKM. Written as DNA, the CDR3 is TGTGCCAGCAGTCAGGGGGGACACCGGACGAACTATGGCTACACCTTC. Protein product: CASSQGGHRTNYGYTF.

Comment on this clone: Other DNA sequences in this specimen translate into the identical CDR3. The genes are TRBV7-2 and TRBJ1-2; TRBD1 agrees at 10 bases. The germline V gene has CDR1 SGHTA and CDR2 FQGNSA. V lost 4 bases and J lost 5; bases outside the gene matches: 1. The CDR3 contains 13 residues. The CDR3 nucleotides read TGTGCCAGCAGCTCGGGACAGGGGTATGGCTACACCTTC. Translation: CASSSGQGYGYTF. Supplemented by reference TRBV7-2 and TRBJ1-2, the full variable domain reads GAGVSQSPSNKVTEKGKDVELRCDPISGHTALYWYRQSLGQGLEFLIYFQGNSAPDKSGLPSDRFSAERTGGSVSTLTIQRTQQEDSAVYLCASSSGQGYGYTFGSGTRLTVV.

The CDR3 region is CASSIGTSGSTDTQYF. CDR3 DNA: TGTGCCAGTAGTATAGGGACTAGCGGGAGCACAGATACGCAGTATTTT. The V call is TRBV19, the J call TRBJ2-3, with 11 nucleotides matching TRBD2. J lost 0 bases, V lost 1 base, and 0 bases had no gene match. Germline values: CDR1 LNHDA, CDR2 SQIVND (reference sequence). The CDR3 covers 16 residues.

The V gene is TRBV18, the J gene TRBJ1-2; D is possibly TRBD1 (5 bases). This CDR3 comprises 15 residues. V gave up 3 bases and J gave up 8 bases, with 19 bases separating them. CDR1 is KGHSH and CDR2 is LQKENI in the germline V gene. The CDR3 bases are TGTGCCAGCTCACCCGGGCAGGGATTTAAGTCCGGCTACACCTTC. It encodes CASSPGQGFKSGYTF. The complete variable domain, with remaining parts taken from reference TRBV18 and TRBJ1-2, reads NAGVMQNPRHLVRRRGQEARLRCSPMKGHSHVYWYRQLPEEGLKFMVYLQKENIIDESGMPKERFSAEFPKEGPSILRIQQVVRGDSAAYFCASSPGQGFKSGYTFGSGTRLTVV.

The V gene is TRBV7-8, the J gene TRBJ2-7, with D perhaps TRBD2 (5 bases). V was shortened by 1 base and J by 0 bases, with 10 bases between the two germline ends. Per germline, CDR1 SGHVS and CDR2 FQNEAQ. The CDR3 consists of 15 residues. As DNA, the CDR3 is TGTGCCAGCAGCTTAGGGACGGGGAGCTCCTACGAGCAGTACTTC. It encodes CASSLGTGSSYEQYF.

The sample holds many counts of this clone. V gene TRBV28 combines with J gene TRBJ2-3, with no clear D. The germline CDR1 and CDR2 sequences are MDHEN and SYDVKM. With 6 bases removed from V and 2 bases from J, the gap between germline ends came to 9 bases. CDR3 size: 13 residues. CDR3 amino acids: CASRADSTDTQYF. The CDR3 DNA is TGTGCCAGCAGGGCTGACTCCACAGATACGCAGTATTTT.

This clone was counted once. This sequence joins TRBV7-2 and TRBJ2-2; 8 positions agree with TRBD1. Per the germline V gene, CDR1 is SGHTA and CDR2 is FQGNSA. This CDR3 has 16 residues. V was clipped by 6 bases and J by 4 bases; unmatched bases: 10. The CDR3 sequence is CASSIDRGLGTGELFF. DNA of the CDR3: TGTGCCAGCAGTATAGACAGGGGATTAGGCACCGGGGAGCTGTTTTTT.

On this clone: Other nucleotide sequences from this sample produce the same CDR3. This chain's CDR3 is CASSVAGGSSYEQYF. In nucleotides, the CDR3 is TGTGCCAGCAGCGTGGCGGGGGGAAGCTCCTACGAGCAGTACTTC. V is TRBV9 and J is TRBJ2-7; the match to TRBD2 covers 8 bases. The germline gives CDR1 SGDLS, CDR2 YYNGEE. Trimming took 2 bases from V and 0 from J; bases not matched to a gene: 4. The CDR3 has 15 amino acids.